This T cell receptor beta chain is from a study of T cells in Graves' hyperthyroidism and ophthalmopathy. RNA transcripts served as the template for amplifying TCR beta CDR3 regions. The HTBI primer set drove a first-round RT-PCR of the TCR CDR3. TCRdb analysed the multiplex PCR reads with MiXCR anew, one entry per CDR3 protein. The table shows about 510,000 distinct CDR3 sequences, with 40% to 50% occurring only once. Germline lookup yields CDR1 KGHDR and CDR2 SFDVKD. The CDR3 is 15 residues long. V lost 9 bases, J lost 2 bases, and 15 bases lay in between. The study's findings and limits: The model anticipated ophthalmopathy a median about six months pre-onset. Using 13 V-J features, a model discriminated ophthalmopathy from stable hyperthyroidism.

Remarks on this clonotype: Antigen specificity is unknown.

The chain employs TRBV24-1 and TRBJ2-2; D is perhaps TRBD1 (6 bases). What was sequenced was peripheral blood or thyroid tissue (not recorded which). The clonotype was recovered from an adult woman with Graves' disease, either hyperthyroidism or ophthalmopathy (not recorded which). The CDR3 sequence is CATEVRGGNTGELFF. In DNA form, the CDR3 reads TGTGCCACCGAAGTACGAGGGGGAAACACCGGGGAGCTGTTTTTT.